Given below is one T cell receptor (beta chain) in context. Antigen unknown. Looked up from germline, CDR1 is MGHDK and CDR2 is SYGVNS. Trimming took 3 bases from V and 5 from J, leaving 7 bases between them. The CDR3 length is 12 residues. This entry comes from a study of radiation and T cells in renal cell carcinoma. Study information: Nephrectomy followed 15 Gy stereotactic body radiation by 4 weeks. Study results and limitations: From baseline, blood top tumor clonotypes peaked at 2 weeks post-radiation.

Regarding time point: blood 2 weeks post-SBRT. The treatment was: 15 Gy SBRT to primary tumor, nephrectomy 4 weeks later. This table comes from immunoSEQ multiplex PCR, and its TCRdb copy is limited to in-frame clones, with some not included. The table has just over 150,000 clones, roughly 87% seen once. The clonotype was recovered from a woman aged 50 to 60 with renal cell carcinoma. This chain links TRBV25-1 with TRBJ1-1; D gene unclear. The specimen comprised blood, sampled from a patient whose treatment included radiotherapy and nephrectomy. Written as DNA, the CDR3 is TGTGCCAGCAGTGATCCGGGGACTGAAGCTTTCTTT. Protein sequence: CASSDPGTEAFF.